Below are 18 T cell receptor beta chains sequenced from a single sample in a study of T-cell memory formation after mild COVID-19. TCRdb re-called the 5' RACE reads with MiXCR, one entry per CDR3 protein. The data contain some 600,000 distinct CDR3 sequences, approximately 15% of them singletons. Sequencing was done on a sample of PBMCs or a T cell subset sorted from them (not recorded which). These receptors all stem from an adult woman who had mild COVID-19 (a few samples of this study predate the infection). Cell type and time point are not known.

This clonotype was counted a few times. The chain couples TRBV3-1 to TRBJ2-3; no definite D call. The ends were cut back, 0 bases at V and 1 base at J, with 11 bases in the middle. The CDR3 loop spans 16 amino acids. Germline lookup yields CDR1 LGHDT and CDR2 YNNKEL (reference sequence). The CDR3 loop reads CASSQDGWQGTDTQYF. Here the CDR3 DNA reads TGTGCCAGCAGCCAAGATGGGTGGCAGGGCACAGATACGCAGTATTTT.

The chain employs TRBV19 and TRBJ2-7, with D tentatively TRBD1 (6 bases). Trimming shortened V by 3 bases and J by 6 bases, and 12 bases separated the two germline ends. Germline assignment: CDR1 LNHDA and CDR2 SQIVND (reference sequence). This CDR3 is built from 13 residues. CDR3 amino acids: CASSILRGSEQYF. CDR3 DNA sequence: TGTGCCAGTAGTATTCTCAGGGGTTCCGAGCAGTACTTC.

The sample holds a few counts of this clonotype. The chain uses TRBV12-3 or TRBV12-4 and TRBJ2-3; D call uncertain. V was trimmed by 5 bases and J by 1 base, leaving 19 bases between them. This CDR3 is 17 amino acids long. The CDR3 DNA reads as TGTGCCAGCAGTACCACACTCTACCAGGACCGCACAGATACGCAGTATTTT. As protein: CASSTTLYQDRTDTQYF.

In its sample, this clonotype was seen a few times. The chain is built from TRBV19 and TRBJ2-7; D gene uncertain. The germline CDR1 and CDR2 sequences are LNHDA and SQIVND (reference sequence). V lost 5 bases to trimming and J lost 2 bases, with 19 bases between them. The CDR3 length is 16 residues. CDR3 residues: CASSPRRPSGPYEQYF. For the CDR3, the DNA is TGTGCCAGTAGTCCCCGACGGCCCTCCGGACCCTACGAGCAGTACTTC.

This chain connects TRBV5-1 to TRBJ1-1; D is ambiguous. This CDR3 comprises 15 residues. Germline-derived CDR1 and CDR2 are SGHRS and YFSETQ. The germline V and J ends were trimmed by 0 bases and 2 bases, with 11 bases remaining between them. CDR3 coding DNA: TGCGCCAGCAGCTTGGTGGTTAGCGGAAACACTGAAGCTTTCTTT. Amino acid sequence: CASSLVVSGNTEAFF.

There are a few counts of this clonotype. CDR3 sequence: CASSLYQGRDQPQHF. The CDR3 region has the DNA TGTGCCAGCAGCTTATACCAGGGGCGCGATCAGCCCCAGCATTTT. The chain links TRBV7-8 to TRBJ1-5; TRBD1 might be the D (6 bases). Germline V gives CDR1 SGHVS, CDR2 FQNEAQ. V was pared by 2 bases and J by 5 bases, with 13 bases between. This CDR3 is 15 amino acids long. The full variable domain, completed using reference TRBV7-8 and TRBJ1-5, is GAGVSQSPRYKVAKRGQDVALRCDPISGHVSLFWYQQALGQGPEFLTYFQNEAQLDKSGLPSDRFFAERPEGSVSTLKIQRTQQEDSAVYLCASSLYQGRDQPQHFGDGTRLSIL.

The CDR3 loop reads CATSDQPGETQYF. Here the CDR3 DNA reads TGTGCCACCAGTGACCAACCCGGGGAGACCCAGTACTTC. The chain links TRBV24-1 to TRBJ2-5; D unresolved. V was cut by 4 bases and J by 5 bases, with 10 bases left in between. From germline, CDR1 is KGHDR and CDR2 SFDVKD. This CDR3 contains 13 residues.

Only a few counts were recorded for this clonotype. This chain joins TRBV18 and TRBJ2-3; the match to TRBD2 covers 8 bases. CDR1 is KGHSH, CDR2 LQKENI, per germline. The junction had 17 bases not matched to a gene; V was cut back by 3 bases and J by 6 bases. The CDR3 covers 18 residues. CDR3 DNA sequence: TGTGCCAGCTCACCTTTTAGGACTAGCTCCCAAAGCGGGGATACGCAGTATTTT. Translated: CASSPFRTSSQSGDTQYF.

This clonotype appeared a few times. The chain joins TRBV18 to TRBJ2-7, with TRBD1 matching 9 bases. The CDR3 is 16 residues long. After removal of 5 bases from V and 6 bases from J, the junction contained 14 bases not matched to a gene. Germline CDR1 and CDR2: KGHSH and LQKENI. CDR3 coding DNA: TGTGCCAGCTCATTTTCGTACCGGGACAGGGAAGGCGAGCAGTACTTC. This sequence encodes CASSFSYRDREGEQYF.

The V call is TRBV2, the J call TRBJ1-2, with 8 bases fitting TRBD1. CDR1 SNHLY and CDR2 FYNNEI come from the germline V gene. CDR3 size: 13 residues. V dropped 11 bases and J dropped 5; count of bases not matched to a gene: 10. The CDR3 DNA follows: TGTGCCGTACCGGACAGGGTAGGGTATGGCTACACCTTC. This gives the protein CAVPDRVGYGYTF. Using reference TRBV2 and TRBJ1-2 for the parts outside the CDR3, the full variable domain is EPEVTQTPSHQVTQMGQEVILRCVPISNHLYFYWYRQILGQKVEFLVSFYNNEISEKSEIFDDQFSVERPDGSNFTLKIRSTKLEDSAMYFCAVPDRVGYGYTFGSGTRLTVV.

This clonotype was seen more than once but under ten times. V usage is TRBV14 and J usage is TRBJ2-2, with TRBD1 as a possible D gene (5 bases). CDR3 length: 17 amino acids. In germline, CDR1 is SGHDN, CDR2 FVKESK. V dropped 0 bases and J dropped 2 bases, with 13 bases sitting between them. Here the CDR3 reads CASSQEFYRGNTGELFF. The CDR3 DNA sequence: TGTGCCAGCAGCCAAGAATTTTATAGGGGCAACACCGGGGAGCTGTTTTTT.

A single count supports this clonotype. This chain uses TRBV24-1 with TRBJ2-3; a possible D gene is TRBD2 (5 bases). CDR3 length equals 14 residues. Germline-derived CDR1 and CDR2 are KGHDR and SFDVKD. The ends were cut back, 8 bases at V and 0 bases at J, with 11 bases in the middle. The CDR3 DNA reads TGTGCCACCACCGACACGGGAAGCACAGATACGCAGTATTTT. This sequence encodes CATTDTGSTDTQYF.

The chain combines TRBV7-3 with TRBJ2-7; 9 bases align to TRBD1. The CDR3 extends over 13 amino acids. The J segment lost 6 bases and the V segment lost 8 bases, leaving 8 bases of the junction unmatched. Germline CDR1 and CDR2: SGHTA and FQGTGA. CDR3 sequence (DNA): TGTGCCAGCCGCGGGACAGGGCCATCCGAGCAGTACTTC. Residues: CASRGTGPSEQYF.

This chain links TRBV14 with TRBJ1-1, with D maybe TRBD1 (5 bases). In germline, CDR1 is SGHDN, CDR2 FVKESK. The V gene lost 0 bases and the J gene lost 1 base, with 18 bases spanning the gap. The CDR3 contains 18 residues. CDR3 sequence: CASSQESAGDWGNTEAFF. The CDR3 DNA reads as TGTGCCAGCAGCCAAGAATCGGCGGGGGATTGGGGGAACACTGAAGCTTTCTTT.

The genes are TRBV7-9 and TRBJ2-1; 14 bases are a match to TRBD2. Germline V gives CDR1 SEHNR, CDR2 FQNEAQ (reference sequence). This CDR3 has 19 amino acids. The V segment lost 4 bases and the J segment 3 bases; nucleotides outside the gene matches: 11. Written as DNA, the CDR3 is TGTGCCAGCAGCTCAATCCGGGGACTAGCGGGAGAATTCTACAATGAGCAGTTCTTC. Translating it yields CASSSIRGLAGEFYNEQFF.

This clonotype was counted between two and nine times. The V gene is TRBV7-8, the J gene TRBJ2-3; D is unresolved. The CDR3 contains 15 residues. Germline V lookup: CDR1 SGHVS, CDR2 FQNEAQ. With 1 base removed from V and 0 bases from J, the gap between germline ends came to 8 bases. Written as DNA, the CDR3 is TGTGCCAGCAGCTTAGGAGAGTGGAGCACAGATACGCAGTATTTT. Translating gives CASSLGEWSTDTQYF.

This clonotype was recorded only once. The chain couples TRBV4-3 to TRBJ2-1, with 11 bases aligning to TRBD1. From germline, CDR1 is LGHNA and CDR2 YSLEER. This CDR3 comprises 16 residues. The V and J ends lost 4 bases and 6 bases, in that order; junction bases with no gene match: 8. The CDR3 DNA follows: TGCGCCAGCAGCCCTAGAGGACAGGGGGCCAGCAATGAGCAGTTCTTC. It is translated as CASSPRGQGASNEQFF.

This clonotype was picked up a small number of times. The rearrangement uses TRBV9 and TRBJ1-1; D perhaps matches TRBD1 (6 bases). Trimming removed 0 bases at V and 7 bases at J, with 10 bases between. The CDR3 extends over 13 amino acids. The germline V gene encodes CDR1 SGDLS and CDR2 YYNGEE. The chain's CDR3 is CASSVGQGFEAFF. In nucleotides, the CDR3 is TGTGCCAGCAGCGTAGGGCAGGGGTTTGAAGCTTTCTTT.